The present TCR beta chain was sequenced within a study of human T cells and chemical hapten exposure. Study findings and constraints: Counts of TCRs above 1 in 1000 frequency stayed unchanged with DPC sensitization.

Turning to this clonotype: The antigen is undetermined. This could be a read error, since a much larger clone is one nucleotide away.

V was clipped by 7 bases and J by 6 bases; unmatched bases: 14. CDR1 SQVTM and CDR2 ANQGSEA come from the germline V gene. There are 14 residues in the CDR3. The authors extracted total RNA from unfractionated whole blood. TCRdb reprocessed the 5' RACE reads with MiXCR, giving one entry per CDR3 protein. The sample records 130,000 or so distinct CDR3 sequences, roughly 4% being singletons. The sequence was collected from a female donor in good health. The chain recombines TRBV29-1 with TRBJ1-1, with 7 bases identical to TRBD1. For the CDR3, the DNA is TGCAGCGCGAGGCCGGGACAGCTTCTCGCTGAAGCTTTCTTT. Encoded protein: CSARPGQLLAEAFF. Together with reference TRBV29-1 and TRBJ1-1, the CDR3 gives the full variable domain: SAVISQKPSRDICQRGTSLTIQCQVDSQVTMMFWYRQQPGQSLTLIATANQGSEATYESGFVIDKFPISRPNLTFSTLTVSNMSPEDSSIYLCSARPGQLLAEAFFGQGTRLTVV.